This T cell receptor beta chain was captured by sequencing in a study of monozygotic twins with inflammatory bowel disease. Study results and caveats: Especially with disease activity, IBD patients shared fewer clonotypes with others than healthy twins did.

To note about this clonotype: What it binds is not known.

Donors each gave approximately 2.6 ml of blood. Investigators pulled total RNA out of whole blood and did not sort T cells. TCRdb re-called the 5' RACE reads and gives one entry per CDR3 protein, without DNA. Here the sample table reports under 200,000 distinct CDR3 sequences. CDR3 size: 14 residues. Germline V CDR1 and CDR2: LNHNV, YYDKDF (reference sequence). The sample comprised blood. The TCR was taken from a human donor with ulcerative colitis or Crohn's disease, or a healthy co-twin of an affected twin (not recorded which). V and J are TRBV15 and TRBJ2-1. This chain's CDR3 is CATSRDQIYNEQFF. Full variable domain (remainder filled in from reference TRBV15 and TRBJ2-1): DAMVIQNPRYQVTQFGKPVTLSCSQTLNHNVMYWYQQKSSQAPKLLFHYYDKDFNNEADTPDNFQSRRPNTSFCFLDIRSPGLGDTAMYLCATSRDQIYNEQFFGPGTRLTVL.